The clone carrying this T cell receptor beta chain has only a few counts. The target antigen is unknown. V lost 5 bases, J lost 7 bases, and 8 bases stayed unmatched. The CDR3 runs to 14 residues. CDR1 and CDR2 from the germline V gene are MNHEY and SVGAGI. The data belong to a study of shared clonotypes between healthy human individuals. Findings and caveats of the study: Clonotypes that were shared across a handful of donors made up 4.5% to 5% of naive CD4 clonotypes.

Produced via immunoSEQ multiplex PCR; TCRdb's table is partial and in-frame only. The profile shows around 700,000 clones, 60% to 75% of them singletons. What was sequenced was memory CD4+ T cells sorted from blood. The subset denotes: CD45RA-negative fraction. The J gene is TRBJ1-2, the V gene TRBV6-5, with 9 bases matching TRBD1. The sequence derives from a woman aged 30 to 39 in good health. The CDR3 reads CASSAQGQGVGYTF. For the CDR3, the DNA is TGTGCCAGCAGTGCTCAGGGACAGGGTGTTGGCTACACCTTC.